One and the same sample provided the 25 T cell receptor beta chains below, sequenced in a study of T cell responses to AZD1222 COVID-19 vaccine. Clones were read by immunoSEQ multiplex PCR, and TCRdb kept only the in-frame ones, dropping some. The repertoire holds more than 95,000 clones, with about 89% as singletons. The input for sequencing was peripheral blood, taken 28 days after the second dose of the MenACWY control vaccine. The receptors were sampled from an adult who received the MenACWY meningococcal vaccine as a control.

The chain carries TRBV5-4 and TRBJ1-2, with D unclear. The CDR3 sequence is 13 residues long. The germline gives CDR1 SGHNT, CDR2 YYREEE (reference sequence). Trimming took 0 bases from V and 0 from J, leaving 3 bases between them. In nucleotides, the CDR3 is TGTGCCAGCAGCTTGGGGGCTAACTATGGCTACACCTTC. Its translation is CASSLGANYGYTF.

This chain links TRBV7-2 with TRBJ1-6; D is ambiguous. The CDR3 covers 15 residues. V lost 1 base and J 9 bases, leaving 13 bases between the germline ends. The germline CDR1 and CDR2 sequences are SGHTA and FQGNSA. In DNA form, the CDR3 reads TGTGCCAGCAGCTTAGTTAGGGCGGGCGTTTCACCCCTCCACTTT. Protein product: CASSLVRAGVSPLHF.

The chain carries TRBV7-2 and TRBJ2-5; 10 positions agree with TRBD2. CDR1 and CDR2 from the germline V gene are SGHTA and FQGNSA. The CDR3 loop spans 15 amino acids. The ends lost 5 bases at V and 5 bases at J; junction bases unmatched: 8. CDR3 in DNA: TGTGCCAGCAGCCCGCTAGCGGGGGCCGGGGAGACCCAGTACTTC. Translated, it gives CASSPLAGAGETQYF.

This chain connects TRBV4-2 to TRBJ2-3, with 10 nucleotides matching TRBD2. Germline V lookup: CDR1 LGHNA, CDR2 YNFKEQ. The junction had 2 bases not matched to a gene; V was cut back by 2 bases and J by 0 bases. The CDR3 totals 16 residues. The CDR3 nucleotides are TGTGCCAGCAGCCAAAAGCGGGGGGGGAGCACAGATACGCAGTATTTT. This sequence encodes CASSQKRGGSTDTQYF.

CDR3 in DNA: TGTGCCAGCAGTGCCTCTCCGGGACAGGGATCCGATGAAAAACTGTTTTTT. It specifies CASSASPGQGSDEKLFF. This chain joins TRBV28 and TRBJ1-4; 9 bases agree with TRBD1. The ends lost 5 bases at V and 6 bases at J; junction bases unmatched: 13. The CDR3 extends over 17 amino acids. The V gene's germline CDR1 is MDHEN and CDR2 SYDVKM.

This chain links TRBV7-3 with TRBJ2-2; no definite D call. Germline loops: CDR1 SGHTA, CDR2 FQGTGA. This CDR3 region has 16 residues. V shed 2 bases and J shed 6 bases, with 16 bases lying between them. CDR3 DNA sequence: TGTGCCAGCAGCTTATCTCCTAGTGGGGTATCCGGGGAGCTGTTTTTT. It codes for CASSLSPSGVSGELFF.

Worth noting for this clone: Just one base apart from a much larger clone, this may be a read error. The V and J genes are TRBV13 and TRBJ1-2, with D maybe TRBD1 (5 bases). V dropped 3 bases and J dropped 4 bases, with 18 bases sitting between them. This CDR3 region has 16 residues. Germline CDR1 and CDR2: PRHDT and FYEKMQ (reference sequence). CDR3 sequence (DNA): TGTGCCAGCAGCTTCGGGCGGGGGAGGGGATCCTATGGCTACACCTTC. This sequence encodes CASSFGRGRGSYGYTF.

The chain couples TRBV9 to TRBJ2-6; D remains ambiguous. Germline V gene sequence: CDR1 SGDLS, CDR2 YYNGEE. Trimming stripped 3 bases from V and 1 base from J, with 8 bases between. This CDR3 has 15 amino acids. The CDR3: CASSGVKSGANVLTF. CDR3 nucleotide sequence: TGTGCCAGCAGCGGGGTAAAATCTGGGGCCAACGTCCTGACTTTC.

The chain couples TRBV3-1 (or the pseudogene TRBV3-2) to TRBJ2-1; 7 bases are a match to TRBD2. The CDR3 length is 15 residues. The J segment lost 4 bases and the V segment lost 3 bases, leaving 6 bases of the junction unmatched. Germline CDR1 LGHDT, CDR2 YNNKEL (reference sequence). CDR3 sequence (DNA): TGTGCCAGCAGCCATAGCGGCGGGGGATACAATGAGCAGTTCTTC. As protein: CASSHSGGGYNEQFF.

This chain connects TRBV6-5 to TRBJ2-1; 8 nucleotides agree with TRBD1. V lost 7 bases to trimming and J lost 2 bases; unmatched junction nucleotides: 7. This CDR3 region has 15 residues. The germline V gene encodes CDR1 MNHEY and CDR2 SVGAGI. CDR3 nucleotide sequence: TGTGCCAGCAACAGACAGGGGCCAGCCTACAATGAGCAGTTCTTC. This encodes CASNRQGPAYNEQFF.

The J gene is TRBJ2-3, the V gene TRBV4-2; TRBD2 might be the D (6 bases). Germline lookup yields CDR1 LGHNA and CDR2 YNFKEQ. V was shortened by 4 bases and J by 3 bases, with 17 bases between the two germline ends. The CDR3 contains 16 residues. CDR3 DNA sequence: TGTGCCAGCAGCCGGTCCTTAGCGGTAGGGACAGATACGCAGTATTTT. This codes for CASSRSLAVGTDTQYF.

The chain has TRBV28 and TRBJ1-1; 9 bases line up with TRBD1. Per the germline V gene, CDR1 is MDHEN and CDR2 is SYDVKM. The J segment lost 4 bases and the V segment lost 6 bases, leaving 9 bases of the junction unmatched. The CDR3 is made up of 15 amino acids. CDR3 in amino acids: CASRPPGTGSTEAFF. The CDR3 DNA sequence: TGTGCCAGCAGACCTCCCGGGACAGGGAGCACTGAAGCTTTCTTT.

The chain joins TRBV5-1 to TRBJ2-1, with a tentative D call TRBD2 (6 bases). V lost 1 base to trimming and J lost 8 bases, with 13 bases between them. The CDR3 spans 14 residues. CDR1 is SGHRS and CDR2 is YFSETQ in the germline V gene. The CDR3 DNA reads as TGCGCCAGCAGCTTGTCAACGGGCGGGGATGAGCAGTTCTTC. Translating it yields CASSLSTGGDEQFF.

The chain carries TRBV5-1 and TRBJ2-5; D unresolved. Germline-derived CDR1 and CDR2 are SGHRS and YFSETQ. CDR3 length equals 15 residues. The germline V and J ends were trimmed by 5 bases and 2 bases, with 16 bases remaining between them. The CDR3 sequence is CASRLAALEQETQYF. The CDR3 bases are TGCGCCAGCAGGCTTGCGGCCTTGGAACAAGAGACCCAGTACTTC.

The chain employs TRBV19 and TRBJ2-7; D may be TRBD2 (6 bases). V lost 3 bases and J lost 2, with 11 bases in between. The CDR3 has 14 residues. CDR1 and CDR2 (germline): LNHDA, SQIVND (reference sequence). In nucleotides, the CDR3 is TGTGCCAGTAGTATCGCGGGGCCGACCTACGAGCAGTACTTC. Residues: CASSIAGPTYEQYF.

J is TRBJ2-1 and V is TRBV30; D might be TRBD1 or TRBD2, each matching 5 bases. Looked up from germline, CDR1 is GTSNPN and CDR2 is SVGIG (reference sequence). This CDR3 contains 12 residues. V was clipped by 4 bases and J by 8 bases, with 12 bases between them. CDR3 loop: CAWMGDDDEQFF. The CDR3, as DNA: TGTGCCTGGATGGGGGACGACGATGAGCAGTTCTTC. Supplemented by reference TRBV30 and TRBJ2-1, the full variable domain reads SQTIHQWPATLVQPVGSPLSLECTVEGTSNPNLYWYRQAAGRGLQLLFYSVGIGQISSEVPQNLSASRPQDRQFILSSKKLLLSDSGFYLCAWMGDDDEQFFGPGTRLTVL.

The chain is built from TRBV6-2 or TRBV6-3 and TRBJ2-7, with TRBD1 matching over 10 bases. Trimming removed 6 bases from V and 6 bases from J; junction bases left unmatched: 5. The CDR3 length is 13 residues. The V gene's germline CDR1 is MNHEY and CDR2 SVGEGT. The CDR3 nucleotides are TGTGCCAGCAGCCGGGACAGGGGAGGCGAGCAGTACTTC. Protein product: CASSRDRGGEQYF.

Ten or more counts support this clone. The chain links TRBV9 to TRBJ2-7, with D possibly TRBD2 on 6 matching bases. CDR1 and CDR2 (germline): SGDLS, YYNGEE. Trimming shortened V by 0 bases and J by 4 bases, and 20 bases separated the two germline ends. The CDR3 is 17 residues long. Written as DNA, the CDR3 is TGTGCCAGCAGCGTAGCCGGCGGGGACGCCGAAATTTACGAGCAGTACTTC. Protein sequence: CASSVAGGDAEIYEQYF.

This clone was counted between two and nine times. The chain has TRBV2 and TRBJ1-2; the D is unclear. The V end lost 4 bases, the J end lost 7 bases, and 10 bases lay between the germline ends. Germline V gives CDR1 SNHLY, CDR2 FYNNEI. CDR3 size: 12 residues. DNA for the CDR3: TGTGCCAGCAGTGTCGGTAGGGTTGGCTACACCTTC. It codes for CASSVGRVGYTF.

The V call is TRBV9, the J call TRBJ2-1; D unclear. V was cut by 0 bases and J by 4 bases, with 2 bases left in between. CDR1 and CDR2 (germline): SGDLS, YYNGEE. This CDR3 region has 12 residues. Here the CDR3 DNA reads TGTGCCAGCAGCGTAGGTTACAATGAGCAGTTCTTC. As protein: CASSVGYNEQFF.

In this sample, this clone turned up once. V gene TRBV9 combines with J gene TRBJ1-4; D is unclear. Germline loops: CDR1 SGDLS, CDR2 YYNGEE. This CDR3 has 16 residues. V lost 3 bases and J lost 4, with 16 bases in between. The CDR3 protein is CASSAEGGLYNEKLFF. Written as DNA, the CDR3 is TGTGCCAGCAGCGCCGAAGGAGGTCTTTATAATGAAAAACTGTTTTTT.

The J gene is TRBJ2-5, the V gene TRBV18; D unclear. V shed 1 base and J shed 3 bases, with 9 bases lying between them. The CDR3 is 14 amino acids. The V gene's germline CDR1 is KGHSH and CDR2 LQKENI. The CDR3 protein is CASSPRVREETQYF. As DNA, the CDR3 is TGTGCCAGCTCACCACGCGTACGGGAAGAGACCCAGTACTTC.

The V and J genes are TRBV19 and TRBJ1-6; possible D gene TRBD1, 6 bases. The germline V gene encodes CDR1 LNHDA and CDR2 SQIVND (reference sequence). This CDR3 is 13 amino acids long. V dropped 9 bases and J dropped 14 bases, with 20 bases sitting between them. CDR3 sequence: CASTATGLLSLHF. In nucleotides, the CDR3 is TGTGCCAGCACGGCCACAGGGCTTCTATCCCTCCACTTT.

The rearrangement uses TRBV6-6 and TRBJ1-3, with 9 bases matching TRBD1. Germline V gives CDR1 MNHNY, CDR2 SVGAGI (reference sequence). V was clipped by 2 bases and J by 4 bases; unmatched bases: 0. This CDR3 is 14 amino acids long. The CDR3 loop reads CASSYGQGGNTIYF. The CDR3 coding sequence is TGTGCCAGCAGTTACGGACAGGGGGGAAACACCATATATTTT.

The chain links TRBV16 to TRBJ1-4; the D gene is possibly TRBD1 (6 bases). The V gene's germline CDR1 is KGHSY and CDR2 FQNENV. V was shortened by 3 bases and J by 10 bases, with 12 bases between the two germline ends. This CDR3 has 13 amino acids. CDR3 nucleotides: TGTGCCAGCAGCCAGGGGGCGAACGGAAAACTGTTTTTT. It yields the protein CASSQGANGKLFF.